A selection of T cell receptor beta chains follows, all from one sample in a study of cytomegalovirus exposure and HLA in healthy donors. Sequenced by immunoSEQ multiplex PCR; TCRdb stores in-frame clones only, minus some. Among some 110,000 clones listed, about two thirds were seen once. The sequencing sample was made of PBMCs. The receptor set was obtained from a female donor in good health and CMV-seronegative. Each CDR3 is given with its conserved first and last residue. Fields, in order: D gene, clone size, J gene, V gene, CDR3 DNA, CDR3 protein. D genes are given only for firm matches. Clone size is shown for a subset of rows, as once, few, many or a class of expanded clone.

D gene: -; clone size: -; J gene: TRBJ1-2; V gene: TRBV7-8; CDR3 DNA: TGTGCCAGCAGCCGGGGGGACGGCTATGGCTACACCTTC; CDR3 protein: CASSRGDGYGYTF
D gene: -; clone size: -; J gene: TRBJ1-4; V gene: TRBV21-1; CDR3 DNA: TGTGCCAGCAGCAAAGGGGGAGGGACAGGGGTTGAAAAACTGTTTTTT; CDR3 protein: CASSKGGGTGVEKLFF
D gene: -; clone size: few; J gene: TRBJ2-3; V gene: TRBV6-4; CDR3 DNA: TGTGCCAGCAGTAGCTCTAGCACAGATACGCAGTATTTT; CDR3 protein: CASSSSSTDTQYF
D gene: TRBD1; clone size: -; J gene: TRBJ1-2; V gene: TRBV2; CDR3 DNA: TGTGCCAGCAGTGAAGCAGGGGGCCCTAACTATGGCTACACCTTC; CDR3 protein: CASSEAGGPNYGYTF
D gene: TRBD2; clone size: few; J gene: TRBJ2-3; V gene: TRBV6-4; CDR3 DNA: TGTGCCAGCAGCCAAACTAGCGGAAGCACAGATACGCAGTATTTT; CDR3 protein: CASSQTSGSTDTQYF
D gene: TRBD2; clone size: -; J gene: TRBJ2-3; V gene: TRBV29-1; CDR3 DNA: TGCAGCGTACGACCTAGCGGGAGTGTCGCAGATACGCAGTATTTT; CDR3 protein: CSVRPSGSVADTQYF
D gene: -; clone size: -; J gene: TRBJ2-3; V gene: TRBV11-2; CDR3 DNA: TGTGCCAGCAGCTTGCGACGGGAGCGCACAGATACGCAGTATTTT; CDR3 protein: CASSLRRERTDTQYF
D gene: -; clone size: few; J gene: TRBJ1-2; V gene: TRBV6-5; CDR3 DNA: TGTGCCAGCAGTTACTCCCCAGTTCCTGGCTGGGGCTACACCTTC; CDR3 protein: CASSYSPVPGWGYTF
D gene: -; clone size: -; J gene: TRBJ2-4; V gene: TRBV6-6; CDR3 DNA: TGTGCCAGCGCCCCACTAGCTACAGCCAAAAACATTCAGTACTTC; CDR3 protein: CASAPLATAKNIQYF
D gene: TRBD2; clone size: -; J gene: TRBJ2-2; V gene: TRBV5-4; CDR3 DNA: TGTGCCAGCAGCTTGGGACTAGCGGGAGGGTTGGTCACCGGGGAGCTGTTTTTT; CDR3 protein: CASSLGLAGGLVTGELFF
D gene: TRBD1; clone size: -; J gene: TRBJ2-7; V gene: TRBV7-3; CDR3 DNA: TGTGCCAGCAGCTTAGGGGTGACAGGGGGGTCCATCACCTACGAGCAGTACTTC; CDR3 protein: CASSLGVTGGSITYEQYF
D gene: TRBD1; clone size: few; J gene: TRBJ1-2; V gene: TRBV18; CDR3 DNA: TGTGCCAGCTCAGGGACAGTAGACTCGCTTAACTATGGCTACACCTTC; CDR3 protein: CASSGTVDSLNYGYTF
D gene: -; clone size: -; J gene: TRBJ2-7; V gene: TRBV27; CDR3 DNA: TGTGCCAGCAGTTTGACCGGGCCCAGGGCCTACGAGCAGTACTTC; CDR3 protein: CASSLTGPRAYEQYF
D gene: TRBD1; clone size: -; J gene: TRBJ2-2; V gene: TRBV13; CDR3 DNA: TGTGCCAGCAGCCTGAGGACAGGGGACGACACCGGGGAGCTGTTTTTT; CDR3 protein: CASSLRTGDDTGELFF
D gene: -; clone size: once; J gene: TRBJ2-2; V gene: TRBV9; CDR3 DNA: TGTGCCAGCAGCGTACTTATCGACACCGGGGAGCTGTTTTTT; CDR3 protein: CASSVLIDTGELFF